The source of this TCR beta chain is a study of OX40 agonist ivuxolimab in advanced cancers. Describing the broader study: Ivuxolimab, which targeted the costimulatory receptor OX40 (CD134), was an agonistic, fully human IgG2 monoclonal antibody. Intravenous ivuxolimab was administered to patients every 2 weeks at six dose levels: 0.01, 0.1, 0.3, 1.5, 3 and 10 mg/kg. Partial responses occurred in three dose-escalation patients: two with cutaneous melanoma and one with hepatocellular carcinoma. The dose-escalation cohort was about 86% male with a mean age of around 62 years, ranging from about 20 to 85. Of the roughly 53 patients in dose escalation, some 20 had hepatocellular carcinoma, about 15 had melanoma, 9 had renal cell carcinoma and 9 had head and neck cancer. Prior anti-PD-1, anti-PD-L1 or anti-CTLA-4 therapy was permitted, and checkpoint inhibitors had been received by roughly 42% of dose-escalation patients. The paper describes the monotherapy dose-escalation part (N = 52 patients) of the phase I trial of ivuxolimab. The purpose of peripheral TCRbeta sequencing was to test whether ivuxolimab changed TCR sequence diversity and led to clonal T-cell expansion. Broader findings and caveats from the paper: At doses of 0.1 to 3.0 mg/kg, clonal expansion of both CD4+ and CD8+ T cells in blood was seen between baseline and week 6. In the 0.1-3.0 mg/kg groups, partial responders were among the patients with the lowest normalized peripheral clonal expansion, particularly in CD8+ T cells. After ivuxolimab, expanded clones were on average more numerous among CD8+ T cells than among CD4+ T cells. Antigen specificity was not determined for the clonally expanded peripheral T cells. Low levels of normalized T-cell clonal expansion were also shown by some nonresponding patients.

For sequencing of the TCRbeta CDR3 region, genomic DNA was extracted from the sorted cells. The immunoSEQ Assay was used for sequencing of TCRbeta CDR3 regions. In its TCRdb copy, this immuneACCESS table keeps in-frame sequences only and misses some clones. Where compared with another copy, unresolved V genes explain less than half of these, and the others have no known cause. Within this sample are 50,000 to 65,000 clones, with roughly nine tenths of them counted one time only. Roughly 0.99% of the sample goes to the ten largest clones. About this clone: Its cognate antigen has yet to be identified. No much larger clone is present one base from it, and per-base qualities are unavailable.

Taken from cysteine to phenylalanine, the CDR3 has 18 residues. Just CDR3 DNA is preserved here, 54 bases in frame from base 1. The germline V gene encodes CDR1 SGHTS and CDR2 YDEGEE. V is pruned by 0 bases and J by 2 bases, leaving 10 bases of the junction without a gene match. The trial excluded patients who had a history of autoimmune disease or were on systemic immunosuppression. Peripheral blood for TCR sequencing was collected from all dose cohorts at baseline, on cycle 4 day 1, and on cycle 7 day 1. Samples came from an open-label, multicenter, first-in-human phase I dose-escalation trial of ivuxolimab. Adults with locally advanced or metastatic melanoma, renal cell carcinoma, hepatocellular carcinoma or head and neck squamous cell carcinoma were enrolled in the trial. Before TCR sequencing, CD4+ and CD8+ T cells were separately sorted from peripheral blood.

The sample was CD4+ or CD8+ T cells sorted from blood, taken in a trial of the OX40 agonist ivuxolimab. The chain couples TRBV5-8 to TRBJ2-3, with 9 junctional bases fitting TRBD2. The clonotype originates from an adult with an advanced solid tumor such as melanoma, head and neck, liver or kidney cancer. The CDR3 is CASSLGLGSGSNTDTQYF. Here is the DNA: TGTGCCAGCAGCTTGGGTCTGGGTAGCGGGAGTAACACAGATACGCAGTATTTT.